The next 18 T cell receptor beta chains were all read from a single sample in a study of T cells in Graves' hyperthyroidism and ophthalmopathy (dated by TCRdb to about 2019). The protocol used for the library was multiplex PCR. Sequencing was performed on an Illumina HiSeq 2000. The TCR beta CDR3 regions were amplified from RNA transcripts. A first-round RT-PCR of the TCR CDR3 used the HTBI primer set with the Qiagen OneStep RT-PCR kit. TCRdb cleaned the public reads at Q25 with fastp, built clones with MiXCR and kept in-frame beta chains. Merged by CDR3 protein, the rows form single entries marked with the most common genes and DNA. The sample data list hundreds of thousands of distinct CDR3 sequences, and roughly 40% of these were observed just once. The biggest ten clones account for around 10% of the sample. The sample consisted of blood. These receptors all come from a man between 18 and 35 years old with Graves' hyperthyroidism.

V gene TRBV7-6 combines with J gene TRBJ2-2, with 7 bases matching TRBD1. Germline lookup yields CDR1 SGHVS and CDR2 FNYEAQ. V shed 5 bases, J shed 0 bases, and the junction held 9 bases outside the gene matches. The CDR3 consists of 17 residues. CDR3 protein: CASSTPQGWANTGELFF. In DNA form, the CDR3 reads TGTGCCAGCAGCACCCCACAGGGGTGGGCGAACACCGGGGAGCTGTTTTTT.

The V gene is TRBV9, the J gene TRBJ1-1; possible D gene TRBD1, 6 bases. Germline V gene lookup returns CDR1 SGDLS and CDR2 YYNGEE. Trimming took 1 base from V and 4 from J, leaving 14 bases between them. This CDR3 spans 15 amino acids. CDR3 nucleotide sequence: TGTGCCAGCAGCGTATTCGATCGGGGGCTCACTGAAGCTTTCTTT. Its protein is CASSVFDRGLTEAFF.

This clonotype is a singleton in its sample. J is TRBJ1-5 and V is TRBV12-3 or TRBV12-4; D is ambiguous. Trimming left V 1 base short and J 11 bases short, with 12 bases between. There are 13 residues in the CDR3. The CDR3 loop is CASSLGRAETQHF. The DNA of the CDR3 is TGTGCCAGCAGTTTAGGAAGGGCGGAGACCCAGCATTTT.

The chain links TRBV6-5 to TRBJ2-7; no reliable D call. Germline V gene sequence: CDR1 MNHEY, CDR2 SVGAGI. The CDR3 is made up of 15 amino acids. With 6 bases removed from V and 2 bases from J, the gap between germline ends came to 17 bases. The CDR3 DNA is TGTGCCAGCAGCCCGGATTTCGGCGCCGCCTACGAGCAGTACTTC. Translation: CASSPDFGAAYEQYF.

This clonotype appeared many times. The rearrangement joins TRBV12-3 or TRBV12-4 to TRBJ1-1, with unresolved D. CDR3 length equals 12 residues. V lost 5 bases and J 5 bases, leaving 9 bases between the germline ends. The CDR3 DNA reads TGTGCCAGCAGTGATACTTGGACTGAAGCTTTCTTT. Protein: CASSDTWTEAFF.

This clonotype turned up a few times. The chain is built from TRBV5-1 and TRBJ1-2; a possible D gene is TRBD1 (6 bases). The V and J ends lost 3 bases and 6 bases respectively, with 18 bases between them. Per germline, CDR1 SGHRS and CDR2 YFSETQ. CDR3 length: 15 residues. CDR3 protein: CASSSGTSKADGYTF. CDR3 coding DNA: TGCGCCAGCAGCTCCGGGACAAGCAAGGCAGATGGCTACACCTTC.

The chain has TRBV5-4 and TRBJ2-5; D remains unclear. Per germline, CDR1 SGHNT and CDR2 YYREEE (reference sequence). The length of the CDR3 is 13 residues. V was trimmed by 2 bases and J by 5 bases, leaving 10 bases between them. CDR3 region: CASSLAISETQYF. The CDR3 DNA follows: TGTGCCAGCAGCTTAGCGATCTCGGAGACCCAGTACTTC.

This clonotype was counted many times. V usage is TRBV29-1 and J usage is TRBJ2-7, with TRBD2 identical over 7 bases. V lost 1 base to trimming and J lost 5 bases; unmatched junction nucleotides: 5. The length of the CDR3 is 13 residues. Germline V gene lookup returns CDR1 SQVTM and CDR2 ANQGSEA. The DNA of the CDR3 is TGCAGCGTTGAAGTCCCCGGGGGGAACGAGCAGTACTTC. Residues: CSVEVPGGNEQYF.

DNA for the CDR3: TGTGCTAGTGGTTGGATGGACCGCGACTACGAGCAGTACTTC. Translated, it gives CASGWMDRDYEQYF. This chain connects TRBV12-5 to TRBJ2-7; unclear D gene. V lost 4 bases and J 3 bases, leaving 13 bases between the germline ends. Germline assignment: CDR1 LGHNT and CDR2 FRNRAP. This CDR3 comprises 14 residues.

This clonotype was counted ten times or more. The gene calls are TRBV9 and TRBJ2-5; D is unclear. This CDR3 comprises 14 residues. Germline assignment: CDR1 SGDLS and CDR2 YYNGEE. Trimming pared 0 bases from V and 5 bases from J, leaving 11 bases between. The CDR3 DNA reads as TGTGCCAGCAGCGTAGGAACAGCTAGGGAGACCCAGTACTTC. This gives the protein CASSVGTARETQYF.

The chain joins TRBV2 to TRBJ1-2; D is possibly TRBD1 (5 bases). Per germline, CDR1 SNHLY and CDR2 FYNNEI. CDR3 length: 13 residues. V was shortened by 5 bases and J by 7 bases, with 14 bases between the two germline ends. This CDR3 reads CASSQGLTSGYTF. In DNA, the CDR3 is TGTGCCAGCAGTCAGGGTTTAACCTCTGGCTACACCTTC.

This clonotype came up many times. The CDR3 sequence: CASSLEVGAKQYF. CDR3 nucleotides: TGTGCCAGCAGCTTAGAGGTTGGCGCAAAACAGTACTTC. This chain connects TRBV11-2 to TRBJ2-5; D uncertain. CDR3 size: 13 residues. Germline V gene data show CDR1 as SGHAT and CDR2 as FQNNGV. Between the trimmed V and J ends, which lost 0 bases and 11 bases, there was a span of 13 bases.

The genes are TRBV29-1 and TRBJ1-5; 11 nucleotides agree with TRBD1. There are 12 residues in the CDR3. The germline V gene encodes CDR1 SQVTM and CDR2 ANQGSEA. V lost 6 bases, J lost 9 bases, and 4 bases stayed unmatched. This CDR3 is CSVRTGGRPQHF. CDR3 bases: TGCAGCGTGAGGACAGGGGGCAGGCCCCAGCATTTT.

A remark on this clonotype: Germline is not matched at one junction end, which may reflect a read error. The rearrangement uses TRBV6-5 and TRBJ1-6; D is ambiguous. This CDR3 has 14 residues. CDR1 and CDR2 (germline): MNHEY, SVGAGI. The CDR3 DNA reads TGTGCCATCAGTTACGGATTCGGAGTAGTACCCCTCCACTTT. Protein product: CAISYGFGVVPLHF.

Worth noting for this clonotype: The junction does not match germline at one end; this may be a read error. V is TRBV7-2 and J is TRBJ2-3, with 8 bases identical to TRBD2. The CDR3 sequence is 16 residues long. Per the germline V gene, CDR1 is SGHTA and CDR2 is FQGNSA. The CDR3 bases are TGCGCCAGCAGCCAAGAGAGCGGGAGAGGCGCAGATACGCAGTATTTT. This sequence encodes CASSQESGRGADTQYF.

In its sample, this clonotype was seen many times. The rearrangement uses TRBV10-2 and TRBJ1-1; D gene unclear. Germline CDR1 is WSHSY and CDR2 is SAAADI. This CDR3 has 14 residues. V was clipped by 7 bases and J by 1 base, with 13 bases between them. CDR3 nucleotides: TGCGCCAGCACCCCCAACCCATCGAACACTGAAGCTTTCTTT. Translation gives CASTPNPSNTEAFF.

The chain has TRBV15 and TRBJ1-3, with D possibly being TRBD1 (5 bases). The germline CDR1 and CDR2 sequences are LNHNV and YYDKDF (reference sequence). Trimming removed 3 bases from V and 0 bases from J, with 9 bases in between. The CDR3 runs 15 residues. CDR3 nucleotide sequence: TGTGCCACCAGCAGTGGAGGGGTCTCTGGAAACACCATATATTTT. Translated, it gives CATSSGGVSGNTIYF.

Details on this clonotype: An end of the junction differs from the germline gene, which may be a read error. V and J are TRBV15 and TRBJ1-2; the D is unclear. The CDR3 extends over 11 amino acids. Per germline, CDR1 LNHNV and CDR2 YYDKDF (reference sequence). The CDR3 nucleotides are TGTGCCACCAGCGGAGACGGTAACTACACCTTC. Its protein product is CATSGDGNYTF.